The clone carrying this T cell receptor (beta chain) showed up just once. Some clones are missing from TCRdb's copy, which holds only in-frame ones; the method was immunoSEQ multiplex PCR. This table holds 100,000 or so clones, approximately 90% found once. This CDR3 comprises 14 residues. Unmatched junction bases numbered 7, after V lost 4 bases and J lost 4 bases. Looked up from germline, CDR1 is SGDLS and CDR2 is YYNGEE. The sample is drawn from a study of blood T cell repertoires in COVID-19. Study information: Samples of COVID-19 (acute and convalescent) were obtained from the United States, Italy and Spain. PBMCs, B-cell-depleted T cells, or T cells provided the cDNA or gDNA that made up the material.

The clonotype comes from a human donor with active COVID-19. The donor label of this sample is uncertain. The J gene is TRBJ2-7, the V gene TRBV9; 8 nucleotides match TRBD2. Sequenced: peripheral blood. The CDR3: CASSPGGGTYEQYF. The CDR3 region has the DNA TGTGCCAGCAGCCCGGGAGGGGGGACGTACGAGCAGTACTTC.